The 20 T cell receptor beta chains in this list originate from one sample, sequenced in a study of chemoradiotherapy in HPV16-positive cancers. Some clones are missing from TCRdb's copy, which holds only in-frame ones; the method was immunoSEQ multiplex PCR. The table includes tens of thousands of clones, roughly 92% detected once. The sequencing here drew on blood, taken from a patient who underwent chemoradiotherapy. The source is a human donor with HPV-associated anogenital cancer.

This clone was seen a single time. This chain uses TRBV15 with TRBJ1-2, with D maybe TRBD1 (5 bases). The CDR3 spans 15 residues. V was clipped by 8 bases and J by 5 bases, with 21 bases between them. CDR1 LNHNV and CDR2 YYDKDF come from the germline V gene (reference sequence). CDR3 nucleotides: TGTGCCACCCAATTCTTGCTCGGGGCCGAGTATGGCTACACCTTC. Its protein product is CATQFLLGAEYGYTF.

Only a few counts were recorded for this clone. The chain couples TRBV7-2 to TRBJ1-5; 10 positions match TRBD1. The CDR3 loop spans 14 amino acids. CDR1 and CDR2 (germline): SGHTA, FQGNSA. Trimming removed 5 bases from V and 7 bases from J; junction bases left unmatched: 5. The CDR3 sequence: CASSTDRGLQPQHF. The CDR3, as DNA: TGTGCCAGCAGCACCGACAGGGGGCTGCAGCCCCAGCATTTT.

This chain uses TRBV19 with TRBJ1-5; D not resolved. With 2 bases removed from V and 1 base from J, the gap between germline ends came to 6 bases. The V gene's germline CDR1 is LNHDA and CDR2 SQIVND (reference sequence). The CDR3 length is 14 residues. CDR3 nucleotides: TGTGCCAGTAGTATACAAGGGAGCAATCAGCCCCAGCATTTT. Translated: CASSIQGSNQPQHF.

The V gene is TRBV6-6, the J gene TRBJ1-4; D is perhaps TRBD1 (5 bases). V was clipped by 4 bases and J by 8 bases, with 14 bases between them. CDR3 length: 14 amino acids. Germline V gives CDR1 MNHNY, CDR2 SVGAGI (reference sequence). CDR3 sequence (DNA): TGTGCCAGCAGTTGGGGGACGGCGGGGGAAAAACTGTTTTTT. It is translated as CASSWGTAGEKLFF.

The genes are TRBV19 and TRBJ2-7; D might be TRBD1 or TRBD2, each matching 5 bases. Per the germline V gene, CDR1 is LNHDA and CDR2 is SQIVND (reference sequence). Trimming left V 3 bases short and J 2 bases short, with 11 bases between. The CDR3 length is 14 residues. The CDR3 spells CASSIERGPYEQYF. CDR3 in DNA: TGTGCCAGTAGTATCGAGAGGGGTCCCTACGAGCAGTACTTC.

The chain is built from TRBV4-3 and TRBJ1-2; no clear D. Germline CDR1 reads LGHNA; CDR2 reads YSLEER. Trimming stripped 0 bases from V and 8 bases from J, with 13 bases between. CDR3 length: 14 residues. CDR3 sequence: CASSQDLGPGGYTF. CDR3 nucleotides: TGCGCCAGCAGCCAAGATCTCGGGCCAGGAGGCTACACCTTC.

The chain is built from TRBV11-3 and TRBJ1-5; no firm D call. This CDR3 contains 19 residues. V was trimmed by 0 bases and J by 1 base, leaving 19 bases between them. Germline CDR1 and CDR2: SGHNT and YENEEA. CDR3 sequence reads: CASSLDWEDAGVSNQPQHF. The CDR3, as DNA: TGTGCCAGCAGCTTAGATTGGGAGGACGCGGGTGTGAGCAATCAGCCCCAGCATTTT.

About this clone itself: The junction departs from the called germline gene at one end, perhaps through a read error. The chain uses TRBV7-7 and TRBJ2-7, with 8 bases aligning to TRBD2. The CDR3 has 15 amino acids. Germline assignment: CDR1 SSHAT and CDR2 FNYEAQ (reference sequence). CDR3 nucleotides: TGTGCTAGCAGCCCAGCGGGAGTCGGTTTGTACGAGCAGTACTTC. Its translation: CASSPAGVGLYEQYF.

The CDR3 here is CASAAGNTEAFF. The DNA for the CDR3 is TGTGCCAGTGCGGCAGGGAACACTGAAGCTTTCTTT. The J gene is TRBJ1-1, the V gene TRBV19; no clear D. Trimming stripped 8 bases from V and 1 base from J, with 8 bases between. Germline CDR1 reads LNHDA; CDR2 reads SQIVND (reference sequence). This CDR3 has 12 residues.

The chain joins TRBV2 to TRBJ2-5; D may be TRBD2 (6 bases). V dropped 7 bases and J dropped 5 bases, with 20 bases sitting between them. This CDR3 has 15 amino acids. Per germline, CDR1 SNHLY and CDR2 FYNNEI. CDR3 coding DNA: TGTGCCAGCAAGAGGAGGGGCGCCGTCCGGGAGACCCAGTACTTC. Its protein is CASKRRGAVRETQYF. The full variable domain, rest sourced from reference TRBV2 and TRBJ2-5, is EPEVTQTPSHQVTQMGQEVILRCVPISNHLYFYWYRQILGQKVEFLVSFYNNEISEKSEIFDDQFSVERPDGSNFTLKIRSTKLEDSAMYFCASKRRGAVRETQYFGPGTRLLVL.

The rearrangement uses TRBV29-1 and TRBJ2-1, with 13 bases matching TRBD2. This CDR3 is built from 12 residues. Germline CDR1 is SQVTM and CDR2 is ANQGSEA. Trimming cost V 7 bases and J 15 bases; bases outside gene matches: 9. CDR3 region: CSAGTSGEVLFF. CDR3 DNA: TGCAGCGCAGGGACTAGCGGGGAGGTGCTGTTCTTC.

This clone appeared a single time. The rearrangement uses TRBV7-9 and TRBJ1-5, with 10 bases matching TRBD1. There are 14 residues in the CDR3. V was clipped by 5 bases and J by 7 bases; unmatched bases: 5. The germline V gene encodes CDR1 SEHNR and CDR2 FQNEAQ (reference sequence). As DNA, the CDR3 is TGTGCCAGCAGCCGACAGGGGGCCTTGCAGCCCCAGCATTTT. Amino acid sequence: CASSRQGALQPQHF.

The rearrangement links TRBV4-3 to TRBJ2-3; D ambiguous. In germline, CDR1 is LGHNA, CDR2 YSLEER. The V end was cut by 3 bases, the J end by 0 bases, with 4 bases between. The CDR3 spans 13 residues. The CDR3 DNA reads TGCGCCAGCAGCCAGGAGAGCACAGATACGCAGTATTTT. It is translated as CASSQESTDTQYF.

V is TRBV6-1 and J is TRBJ2-7, with 7 nucleotides matching TRBD1. Looked up from germline, CDR1 is MNHNS and CDR2 is SASEGT. This CDR3 spans 14 amino acids. The trim removed 4 bases at V and 4 bases at J, leaving 7 bases unmatched. The CDR3 DNA is TGTGCCAGCAGTGCCGGGGACAGTAGATACGAGCAGTACTTC. It is translated as CASSAGDSRYEQYF.

The J gene is TRBJ1-2, the V gene TRBV9; 7 nucleotides agree with TRBD1. CDR3 length: 14 residues. Germline assignment: CDR1 SGDLS and CDR2 YYNGEE. V was pared by 4 bases and J by 8 bases, with 11 bases of the junction left unmatched. This CDR3 reads CASSLDRTGRGYTF. Written as DNA, the CDR3 is TGTGCCAGCAGCCTGGACAGGACCGGCCGGGGCTACACCTTC.

The rearrangement links TRBV9 to TRBJ1-1; D call uncertain. This CDR3 is 13 amino acids long. V was pared by 1 base and J by 1 base, with 5 bases between. Germline assignment: CDR1 SGDLS and CDR2 YYNGEE. The CDR3 DNA reads as TGTGCCAGCAGCGTAACCAGGAACACTGAAGCTTTCTTT. Its protein is CASSVTRNTEAFF.

This chain joins TRBV6-1 and TRBJ1-3; D remains unclear. The CDR3 totals 16 residues. Looked up from germline, CDR1 is MNHNS and CDR2 is SASEGT. Deletions cut 5 bases from V and 1 base from J, with 15 bases between. CDR3 sequence reads: CASSQEEGSSGNTIYF. As DNA, the CDR3 is TGTGCCAGCAGTCAAGAGGAGGGCTCGTCTGGAAACACCATATATTTT.

The V and J genes are TRBV19 and TRBJ1-6; no definite D call. Germline V lookup: CDR1 LNHDA, CDR2 SQIVND (reference sequence). V was clipped by 7 bases and J by 0 bases, with 10 bases between them. The CDR3 has 15 amino acids. CDR3 residues: CASIRTSSYNSPLHF. CDR3 bases: TGTGCCAGTATTCGGACTAGCTCCTATAATTCACCCCTCCACTTT.

In this sample, this clone turned up once. The rearrangement uses TRBV30 and TRBJ2-3, with D tentatively TRBD2 (5 bases). This CDR3 has 17 residues. Germline V gene data show CDR1 as GTSNPN and CDR2 as SVGIG (reference sequence). Trimming took off 4 bases at V and 8 bases at J, with 28 bases between the two ends. The CDR3 region has the DNA TGTGCCTGGACCTCCCCCACGAGAGGGATTCCCCGGCGTACGCAGTATTTT. Residues: CAWTSPTRGIPRRTQYF.

The genes are TRBV2 and TRBJ1-5; a weak D match, TRBD1 (5 bases). Germline-derived CDR1 and CDR2 are SNHLY and FYNNEI. Deletions cut 1 base from V and 10 bases from J, with 20 bases between. The CDR3 runs to 16 residues. The DNA of the CDR3 is TGTGCCAGCAGTGAAGGACCCCCAGGGCGAGGCGATCCCCAGCATTTT. Protein: CASSEGPPGRGDPQHF.